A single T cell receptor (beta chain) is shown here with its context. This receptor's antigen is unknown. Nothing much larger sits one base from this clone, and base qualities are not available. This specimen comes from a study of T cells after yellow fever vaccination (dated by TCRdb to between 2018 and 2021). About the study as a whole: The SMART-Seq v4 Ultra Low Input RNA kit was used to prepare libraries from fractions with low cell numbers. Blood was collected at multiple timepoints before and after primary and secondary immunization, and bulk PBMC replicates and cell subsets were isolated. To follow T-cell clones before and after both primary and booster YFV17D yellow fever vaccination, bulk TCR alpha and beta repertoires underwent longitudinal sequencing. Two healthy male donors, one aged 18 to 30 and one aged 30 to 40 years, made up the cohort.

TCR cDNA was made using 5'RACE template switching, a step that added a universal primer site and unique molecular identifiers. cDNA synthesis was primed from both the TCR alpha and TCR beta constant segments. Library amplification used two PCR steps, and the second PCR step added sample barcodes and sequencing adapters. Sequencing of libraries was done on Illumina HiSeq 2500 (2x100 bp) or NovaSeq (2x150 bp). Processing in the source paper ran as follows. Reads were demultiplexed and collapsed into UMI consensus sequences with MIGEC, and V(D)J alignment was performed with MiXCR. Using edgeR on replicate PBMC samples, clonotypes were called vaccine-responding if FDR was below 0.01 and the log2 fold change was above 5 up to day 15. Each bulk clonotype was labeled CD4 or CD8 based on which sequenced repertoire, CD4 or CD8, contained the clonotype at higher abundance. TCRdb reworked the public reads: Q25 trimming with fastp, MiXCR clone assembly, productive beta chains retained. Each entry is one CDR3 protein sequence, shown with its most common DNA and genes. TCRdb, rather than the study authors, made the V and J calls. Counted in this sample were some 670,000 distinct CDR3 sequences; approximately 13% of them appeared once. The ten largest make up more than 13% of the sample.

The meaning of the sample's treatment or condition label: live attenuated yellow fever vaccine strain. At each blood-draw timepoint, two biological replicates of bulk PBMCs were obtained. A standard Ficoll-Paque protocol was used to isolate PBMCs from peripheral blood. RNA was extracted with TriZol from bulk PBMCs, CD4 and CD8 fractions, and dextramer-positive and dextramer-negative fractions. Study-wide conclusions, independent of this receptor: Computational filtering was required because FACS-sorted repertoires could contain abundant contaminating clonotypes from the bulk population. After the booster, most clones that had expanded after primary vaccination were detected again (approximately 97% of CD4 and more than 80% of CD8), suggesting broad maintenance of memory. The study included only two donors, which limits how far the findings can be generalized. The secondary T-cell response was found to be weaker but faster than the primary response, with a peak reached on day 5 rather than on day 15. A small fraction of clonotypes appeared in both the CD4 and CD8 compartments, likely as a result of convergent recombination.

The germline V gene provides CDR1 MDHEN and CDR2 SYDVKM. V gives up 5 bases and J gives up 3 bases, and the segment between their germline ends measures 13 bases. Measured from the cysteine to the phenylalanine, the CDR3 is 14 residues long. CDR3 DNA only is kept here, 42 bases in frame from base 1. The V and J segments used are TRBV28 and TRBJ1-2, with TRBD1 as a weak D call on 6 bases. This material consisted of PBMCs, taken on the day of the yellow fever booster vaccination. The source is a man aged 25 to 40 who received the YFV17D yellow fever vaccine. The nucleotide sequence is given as TGTGCCAGCAGTCCAGGGGCCACTTACTATGGCTACACCTTC. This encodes CASSPGATYYGYTF.